What follows describes a single T cell receptor (beta chain). Its antigen remains unidentified. V shed 6 bases and J 3 bases; nucleotides not matched to a gene: 5. Germline values: CDR1 SNHLY, CDR2 FYNNEI. CDR3 length: 14 amino acids. This specimen comes from a study of cytomegalovirus exposure and HLA in healthy donors. Study conclusions and caveats: Researchers catalogued 160 or so TCR beta chains as cytomegalovirus-associated.

The PCR employed 60 Vbeta primers together with 13 Jbeta primers. Some clones are missing from TCRdb's copy, which holds only in-frame ones; the method was immunoSEQ multiplex PCR. The sample comprises roughly 120,000 clones, approximately 79% of which are singletons, and 6.2% rests with the top ten. V is TRBV2 and J is TRBJ1-5; 7 nucleotides match TRBD1. Sample: PBMCs. This sequence was found in a man younger than 45 in good health and CMV-seropositive. This CDR3 is CASRRGTDNQPQHF. In nucleotides, the CDR3 is TGTGCCAGCAGGCGAGGGACAGACAATCAGCCCCAGCATTTT.